This record looks at one T cell receptor (beta chain) sequence and its context. Its matching antigen is unknown. Assay execution took place at the deep level. Each PCR replicate run on unsorted PBMC took in approximately 300 ng DNA, tens of thousands of T cell genomes. Sequencing used immunoSEQ multiplex PCR; TCRdb keeps in-frame clones, though not all of them. Here the sample spans around 500,000 clones, around three quarters being singletons. Germline loops: CDR1 MDHEN, CDR2 SYDVKM. The CDR3 has 13 amino acids. Deletions cut 5 bases from V and 6 bases from J, with 11 bases between. This record belongs to a study of shared clonotypes between healthy human individuals. Study-level findings and limits: The expectation was that sequencing depth would affect clonotype sharing among donors.

Donors were healthy HIV-negative adults without recently reported acute infections or vaccinations. This TCR derives from a woman between 40 and 50 years old in good health. Some clones in this sample may be carry-over from other donors' samples. The V and J genes are TRBV28 and TRBJ1-3; possible D gene TRBD1, 5 bases. The sample comprised PBMCs. The CDR3, as DNA: TGTGCCAGCAGTCCAGGGCGGGAAAACACCATATATTTT. Its translation: CASSPGRENTIYF.